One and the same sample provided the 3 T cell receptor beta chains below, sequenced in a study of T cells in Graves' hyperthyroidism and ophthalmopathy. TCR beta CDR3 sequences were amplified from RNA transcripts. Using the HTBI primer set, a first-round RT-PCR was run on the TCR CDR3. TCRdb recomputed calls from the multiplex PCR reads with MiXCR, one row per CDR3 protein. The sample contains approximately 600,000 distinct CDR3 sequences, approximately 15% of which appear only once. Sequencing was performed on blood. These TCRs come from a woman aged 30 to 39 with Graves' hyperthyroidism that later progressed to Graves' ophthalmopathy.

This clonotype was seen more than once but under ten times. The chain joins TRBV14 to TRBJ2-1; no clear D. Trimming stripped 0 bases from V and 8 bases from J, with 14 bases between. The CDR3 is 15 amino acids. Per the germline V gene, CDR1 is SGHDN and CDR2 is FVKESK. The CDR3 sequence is CASSQDLRWGHEQFF. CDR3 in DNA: TGTGCCAGCAGCCAAGATTTGAGGTGGGGTCATGAGCAGTTCTTC.

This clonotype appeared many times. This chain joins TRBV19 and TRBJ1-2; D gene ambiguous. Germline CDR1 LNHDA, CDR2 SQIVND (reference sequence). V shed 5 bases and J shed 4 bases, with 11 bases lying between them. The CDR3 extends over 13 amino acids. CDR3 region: CASSWLVTYGYTF. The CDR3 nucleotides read TGTGCCAGTAGTTGGTTAGTCACCTATGGCTACACCTTC.

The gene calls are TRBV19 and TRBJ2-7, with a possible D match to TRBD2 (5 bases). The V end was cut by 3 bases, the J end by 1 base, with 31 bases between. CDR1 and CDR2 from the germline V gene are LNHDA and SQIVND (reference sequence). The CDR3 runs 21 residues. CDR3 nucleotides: TGTGCCAGTAGTATTTGGACTGGATACCTGCTGGGAGAAGCCCCATCCTACGAGCAGTACTTC. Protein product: CASSIWTGYLLGEAPSYEQYF.